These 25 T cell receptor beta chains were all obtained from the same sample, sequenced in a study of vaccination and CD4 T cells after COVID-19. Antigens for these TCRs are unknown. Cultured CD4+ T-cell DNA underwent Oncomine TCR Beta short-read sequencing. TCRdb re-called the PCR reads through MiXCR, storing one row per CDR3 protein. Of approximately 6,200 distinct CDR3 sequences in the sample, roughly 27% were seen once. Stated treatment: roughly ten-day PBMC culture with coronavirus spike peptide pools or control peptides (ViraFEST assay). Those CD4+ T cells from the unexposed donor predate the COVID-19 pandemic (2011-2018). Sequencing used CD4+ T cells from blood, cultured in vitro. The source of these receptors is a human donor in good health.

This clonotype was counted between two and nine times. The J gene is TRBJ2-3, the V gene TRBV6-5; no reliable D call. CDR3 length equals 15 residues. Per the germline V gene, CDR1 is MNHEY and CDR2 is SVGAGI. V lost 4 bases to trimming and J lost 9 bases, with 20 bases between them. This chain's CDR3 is CASSFPPGLTATQYF. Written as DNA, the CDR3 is TGTGCCAGCAGTTTTCCTCCGGGCCTCACTGCCACGCAGTATTTT.

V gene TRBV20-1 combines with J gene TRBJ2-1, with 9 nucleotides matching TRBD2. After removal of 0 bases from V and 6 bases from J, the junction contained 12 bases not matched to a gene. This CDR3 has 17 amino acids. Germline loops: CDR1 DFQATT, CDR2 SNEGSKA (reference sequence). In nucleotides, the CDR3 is TGCAGTGCTAGAGATCTCAAGACTAGCGGCCCAACCAATGAGCAGTTCTTC. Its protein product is CSARDLKTSGPTNEQFF.

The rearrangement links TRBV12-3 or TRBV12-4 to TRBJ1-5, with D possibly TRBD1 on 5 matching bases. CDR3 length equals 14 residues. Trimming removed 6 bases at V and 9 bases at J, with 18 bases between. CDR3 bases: TGTGCCAGCAGGGCCCCAGGGTCAGGACGGCCCCAGCATTTT. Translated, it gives CASRAPGSGRPQHF.

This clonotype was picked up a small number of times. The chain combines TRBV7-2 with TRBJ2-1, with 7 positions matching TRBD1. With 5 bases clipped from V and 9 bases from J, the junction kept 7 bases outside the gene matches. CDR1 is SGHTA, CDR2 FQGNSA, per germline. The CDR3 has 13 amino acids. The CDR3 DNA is TGTGCCAGCAGCCGACAGGGTGGGAGTGAGCAGTTCTTC. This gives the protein CASSRQGGSEQFF.

The CDR3 region is CASSPDNSPLHF. The DNA for the CDR3 is TGTGCCAGTAGTCCAGATAATTCACCCCTCCACTTT. The chain joins TRBV19 to TRBJ1-6; D remains ambiguous. Trimming cost V 5 bases and J 5 bases, with 4 bases left between them. The germline V gene encodes CDR1 LNHDA and CDR2 SQIVND (reference sequence). The CDR3 contains 12 residues.

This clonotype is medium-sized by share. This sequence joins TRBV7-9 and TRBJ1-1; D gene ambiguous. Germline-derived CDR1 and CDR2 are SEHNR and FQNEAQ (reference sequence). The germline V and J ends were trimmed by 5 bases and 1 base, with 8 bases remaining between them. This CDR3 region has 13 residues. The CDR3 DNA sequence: TGTGCCAGCAGCCCCCAGGAGAACACTGAAGCTTTCTTT. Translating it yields CASSPQENTEAFF.

This chain's CDR3 is CASSILGNYGYTF. The CDR3 DNA sequence: TGTGCCAGTAGTATATTGGGTAACTATGGCTACACCTTC. The chain joins TRBV19 to TRBJ1-2, with D uncertain. There are 13 residues in the CDR3. V was clipped by 2 bases and J by 1 base, with 5 bases between them. Germline loops: CDR1 LNHDA, CDR2 SQIVND (reference sequence).

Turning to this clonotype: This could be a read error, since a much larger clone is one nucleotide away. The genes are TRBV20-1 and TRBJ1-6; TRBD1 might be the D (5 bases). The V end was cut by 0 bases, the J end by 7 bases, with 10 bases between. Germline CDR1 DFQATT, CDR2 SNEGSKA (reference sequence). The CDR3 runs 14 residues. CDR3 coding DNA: TGCAGTGCTAGAGAGGGGGTGAGGAATTCACCCCTCCACTTT. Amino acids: CSAREGVRNSPLHF.

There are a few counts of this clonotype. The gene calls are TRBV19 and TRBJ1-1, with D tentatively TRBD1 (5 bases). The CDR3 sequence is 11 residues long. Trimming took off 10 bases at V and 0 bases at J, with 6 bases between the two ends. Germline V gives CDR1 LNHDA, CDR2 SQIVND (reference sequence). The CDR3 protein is CATGMNTEAFF. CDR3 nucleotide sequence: TGTGCCACAGGGATGAACACTGAAGCTTTCTTT.

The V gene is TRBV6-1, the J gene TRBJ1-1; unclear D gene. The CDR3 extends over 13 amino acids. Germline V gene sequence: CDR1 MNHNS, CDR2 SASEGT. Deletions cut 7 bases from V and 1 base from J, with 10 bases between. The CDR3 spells CASTRNRNTEAFF. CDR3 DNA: TGTGCCAGCACGAGAAACAGGAACACTGAAGCTTTCTTT.

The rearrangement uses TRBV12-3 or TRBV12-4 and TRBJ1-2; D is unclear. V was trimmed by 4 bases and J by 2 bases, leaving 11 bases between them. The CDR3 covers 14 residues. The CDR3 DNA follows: TGTGCCAGCAGTTCCCAAATCCTAAACTATGGCTACACCTTC. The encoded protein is CASSSQILNYGYTF.

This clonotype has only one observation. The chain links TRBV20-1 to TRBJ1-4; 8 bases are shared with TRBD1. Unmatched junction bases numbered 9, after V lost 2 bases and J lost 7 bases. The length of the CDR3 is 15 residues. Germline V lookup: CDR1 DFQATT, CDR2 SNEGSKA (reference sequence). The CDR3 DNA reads TGCAGTGCTAGACCAACCGACAGGGGTACTGAAAAACTGTTTTTT. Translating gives CSARPTDRGTEKLFF.

The CDR3 loop reads CAWIAGPRDTEAFF. CDR3 in DNA: TGTGCCTGGATAGCGGGCCCCAGGGACACTGAAGCTTTCTTT. The chain combines TRBV30 with TRBJ1-1; a weak D match, TRBD1 (5 bases). This CDR3 has 14 residues. From germline, CDR1 is GTSNPN and CDR2 SVGIG (reference sequence). V was trimmed by 4 bases and J by 3 bases, leaving 15 bases between them.

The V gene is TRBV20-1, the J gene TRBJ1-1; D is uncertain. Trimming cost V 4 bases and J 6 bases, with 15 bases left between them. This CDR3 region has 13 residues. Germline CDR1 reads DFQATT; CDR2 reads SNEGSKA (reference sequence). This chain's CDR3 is CSAKKPPGSEAFF. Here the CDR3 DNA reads TGCAGTGCTAAGAAACCCCCGGGTTCTGAAGCTTTCTTT.

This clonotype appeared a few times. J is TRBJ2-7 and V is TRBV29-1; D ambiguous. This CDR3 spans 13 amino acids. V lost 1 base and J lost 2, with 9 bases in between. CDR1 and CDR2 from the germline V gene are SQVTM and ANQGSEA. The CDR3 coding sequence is TGCAGCGTTGAAGGGGCCCAAACCTACGAGCAGTACTTC. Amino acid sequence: CSVEGAQTYEQYF.

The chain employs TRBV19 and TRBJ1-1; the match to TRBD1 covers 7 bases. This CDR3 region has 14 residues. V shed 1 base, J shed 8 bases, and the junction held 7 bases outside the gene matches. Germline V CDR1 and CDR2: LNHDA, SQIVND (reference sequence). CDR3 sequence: CASSIGGQAKEAFF. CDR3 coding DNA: TGTGCCAGTAGTATAGGTGGACAGGCAAAGGAAGCTTTCTTT.

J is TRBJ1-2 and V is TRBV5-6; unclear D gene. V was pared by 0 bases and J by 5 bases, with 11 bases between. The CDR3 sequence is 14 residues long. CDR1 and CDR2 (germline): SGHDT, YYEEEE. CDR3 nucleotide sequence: TGTGCCAGCAGCTTGGAGGGCAAAAGGTATGGCTACACCTTC. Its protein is CASSLEGKRYGYTF.

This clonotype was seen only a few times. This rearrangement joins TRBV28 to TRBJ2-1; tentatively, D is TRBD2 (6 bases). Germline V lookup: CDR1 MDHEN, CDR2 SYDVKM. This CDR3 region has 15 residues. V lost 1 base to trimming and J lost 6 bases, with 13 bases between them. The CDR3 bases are TGTGCCAGCAGTTTATCCCGCGGGGTCAGCAATGAGCAGTTCTTC. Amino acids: CASSLSRGVSNEQFF. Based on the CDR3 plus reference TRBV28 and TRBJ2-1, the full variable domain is DVKVTQSSRYLVKRTGEKVFLECVQDMDHENMFWYRQDPGLGLRLIYFSYDVKMKEKGDIPEGYSVSREKKERFSLILESASTNQTSMYLCASSLSRGVSNEQFFGPGTRLTVL.

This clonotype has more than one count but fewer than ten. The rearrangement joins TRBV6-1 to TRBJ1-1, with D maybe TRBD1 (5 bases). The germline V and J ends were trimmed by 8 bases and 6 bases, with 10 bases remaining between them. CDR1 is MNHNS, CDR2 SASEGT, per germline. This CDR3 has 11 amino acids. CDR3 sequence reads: CASSRGAEAFF. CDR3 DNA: TGTGCCAGCTCACGGGGCGCTGAAGCTTTCTTT.

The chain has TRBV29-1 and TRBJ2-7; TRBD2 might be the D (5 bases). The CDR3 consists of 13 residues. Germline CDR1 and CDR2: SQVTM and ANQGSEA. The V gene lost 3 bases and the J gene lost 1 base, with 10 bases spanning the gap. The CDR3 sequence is CSVEGRESYEQYF. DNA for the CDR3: TGCAGCGTTGAGGGTAGGGAGTCCTACGAGCAGTACTTC.

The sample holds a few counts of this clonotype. The CDR3 is CASSYYKGGEQYF. For the CDR3, the DNA is TGTGCCAGCAGTTATTACAAGGGAGGCGAGCAGTACTTC. This chain joins TRBV6-5 and TRBJ2-7; maybe TRBD2 (6 bases). Trimming removed 3 bases from V and 6 bases from J, with 12 bases in between. The CDR3 sequence is 13 residues long. Germline CDR1 reads MNHEY; CDR2 reads SVGAGI.

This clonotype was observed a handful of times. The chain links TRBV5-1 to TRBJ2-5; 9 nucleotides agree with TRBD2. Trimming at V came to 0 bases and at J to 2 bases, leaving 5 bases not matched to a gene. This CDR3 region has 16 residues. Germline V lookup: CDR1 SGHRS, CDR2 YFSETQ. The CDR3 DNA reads TGCGCCAGCAGCTTGGTTTTTGCGGGGGGGCAAGAGACCCAGTACTTC. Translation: CASSLVFAGGQETQYF.

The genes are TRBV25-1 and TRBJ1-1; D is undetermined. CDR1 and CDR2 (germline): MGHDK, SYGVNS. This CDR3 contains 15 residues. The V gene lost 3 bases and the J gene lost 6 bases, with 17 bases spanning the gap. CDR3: CASSEVGPTSAEAFF. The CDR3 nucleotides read TGTGCCAGCAGTGAGGTCGGACCCACGAGCGCTGAAGCTTTCTTT.

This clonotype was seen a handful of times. The CDR3 spells CASHRGGGWSSPLHF. The CDR3, as DNA: TGTGCCAGTCATAGGGGCGGAGGGTGGAGTTCACCCCTCCACTTT. The V gene is TRBV12-3 or TRBV12-4, the J gene TRBJ1-6; D possibly corresponds to TRBD1 (5 bases). The length of the CDR3 is 15 residues. V gave up 9 bases and J gave up 9 bases, with 21 bases separating them.

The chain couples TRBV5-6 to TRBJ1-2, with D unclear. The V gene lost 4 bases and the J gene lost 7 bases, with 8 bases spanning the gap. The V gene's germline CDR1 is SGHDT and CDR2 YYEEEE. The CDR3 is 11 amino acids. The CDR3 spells CASSRRAGYTF. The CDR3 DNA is TGTGCCAGCAGCCGAAGGGCTGGCTACACCTTC.